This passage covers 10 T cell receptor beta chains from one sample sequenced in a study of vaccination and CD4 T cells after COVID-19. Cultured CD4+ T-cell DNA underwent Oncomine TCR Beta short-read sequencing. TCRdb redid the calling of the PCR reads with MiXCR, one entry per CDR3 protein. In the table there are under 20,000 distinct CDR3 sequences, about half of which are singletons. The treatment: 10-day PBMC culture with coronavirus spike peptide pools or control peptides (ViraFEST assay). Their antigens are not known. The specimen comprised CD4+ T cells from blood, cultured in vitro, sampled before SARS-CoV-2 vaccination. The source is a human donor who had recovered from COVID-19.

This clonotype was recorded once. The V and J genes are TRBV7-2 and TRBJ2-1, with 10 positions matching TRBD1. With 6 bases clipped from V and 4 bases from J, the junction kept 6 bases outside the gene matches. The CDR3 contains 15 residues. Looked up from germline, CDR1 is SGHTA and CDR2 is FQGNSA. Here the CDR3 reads CASRAAGQGYNEQFF. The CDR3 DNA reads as TGTGCCAGCAGAGCCGCGGGACAGGGGTACAATGAGCAGTTCTTC.

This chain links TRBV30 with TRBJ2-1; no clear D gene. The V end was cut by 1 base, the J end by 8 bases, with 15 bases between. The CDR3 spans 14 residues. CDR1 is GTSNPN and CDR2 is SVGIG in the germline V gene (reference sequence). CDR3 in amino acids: CAWSAANSWYEQFF. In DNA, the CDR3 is TGTGCCTGGAGTGCAGCGAACTCTTGGTATGAGCAGTTCTTC.

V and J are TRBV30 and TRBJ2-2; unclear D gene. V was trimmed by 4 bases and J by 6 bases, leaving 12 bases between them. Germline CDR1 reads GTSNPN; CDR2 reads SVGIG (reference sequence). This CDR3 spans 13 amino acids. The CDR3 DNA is TGTGCCTGGACCCCAACGTGGGCCGGGGAGCTGTTTTTT. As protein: CAWTPTWAGELFF.

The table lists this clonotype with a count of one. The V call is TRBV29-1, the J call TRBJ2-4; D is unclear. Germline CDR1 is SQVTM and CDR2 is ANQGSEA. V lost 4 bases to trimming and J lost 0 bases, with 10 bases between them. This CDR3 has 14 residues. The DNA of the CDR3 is TGCAGCGTTGTTCCGTCAGTAGCCAAAAACATTCAGTACTTC. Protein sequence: CSVVPSVAKNIQYF.

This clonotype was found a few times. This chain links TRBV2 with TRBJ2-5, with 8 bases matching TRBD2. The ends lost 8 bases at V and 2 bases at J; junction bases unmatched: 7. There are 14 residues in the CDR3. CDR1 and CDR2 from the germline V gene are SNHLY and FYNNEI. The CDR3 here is CASFPGGVQETQYF. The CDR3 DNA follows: TGTGCCAGCTTCCCCGGGGGGGTACAAGAGACCCAGTACTTC.

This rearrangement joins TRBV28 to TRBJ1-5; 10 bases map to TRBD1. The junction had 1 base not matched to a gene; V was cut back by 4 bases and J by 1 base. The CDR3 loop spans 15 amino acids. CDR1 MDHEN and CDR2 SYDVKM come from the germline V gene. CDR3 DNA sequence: TGTGCCAGCAGTTGGGGACAGGGGAGCAATCAGCCCCAGCATTTT. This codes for CASSWGQGSNQPQHF.

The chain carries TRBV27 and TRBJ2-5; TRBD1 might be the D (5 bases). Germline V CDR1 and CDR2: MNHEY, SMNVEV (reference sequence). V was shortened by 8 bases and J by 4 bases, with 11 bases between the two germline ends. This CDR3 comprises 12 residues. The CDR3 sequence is CASGRQIETQYF. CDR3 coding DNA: TGTGCCAGCGGGCGACAGATAGAGACCCAGTACTTC.

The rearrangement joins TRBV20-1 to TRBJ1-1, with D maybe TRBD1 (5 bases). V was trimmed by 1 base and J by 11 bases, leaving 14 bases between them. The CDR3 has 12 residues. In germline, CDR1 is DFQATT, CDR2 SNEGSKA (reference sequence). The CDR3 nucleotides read TGCAGTGCTAGAGGGGGGAGGCTGGGTGCTTTCTTT. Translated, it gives CSARGGRLGAFF.

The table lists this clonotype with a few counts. CDR3 region: CASSERGDTDTQYF. The CDR3 DNA reads TGTGCCAGCAGTGAGCGGGGGGACACAGATACGCAGTATTTT. The V gene is TRBV6-1, the J gene TRBJ2-3, with 8 nucleotides matching TRBD2. CDR3 length: 14 amino acids. Germline V CDR1 and CDR2: MNHNS, SASEGT. The trim removed 3 bases at V and 2 bases at J, leaving 1 base unmatched.

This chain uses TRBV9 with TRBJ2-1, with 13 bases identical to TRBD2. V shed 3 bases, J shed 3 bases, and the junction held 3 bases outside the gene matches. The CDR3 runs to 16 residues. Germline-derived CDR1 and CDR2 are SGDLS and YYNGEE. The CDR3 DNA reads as TGTGCCAGCAGCGGACTAGCGGGAGGTCTCTACAATGAGCAGTTCTTC. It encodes CASSGLAGGLYNEQFF.